The 17 T cell receptor beta chains reported below all come from one sample, sequenced in a study of beta chain features in type 1 diabetes. Broader study findings: All four CD4+ subsets of Type 1 diabetes patients contained TCRB CDR3s that were moderately but significantly shorter.

No antigen has been identified for these receptors. Every isolated RNA sample was fully reverse transcribed, so sequencing captured expressed TCRB transcripts. TCRdb's table, derived via immunoSEQ multiplex PCR, lists solely in-frame clones and lacks some. The top ten hold about 0.64% of the sample, which has a few hundred thousand clones, over 8.5% seen once. Sequencing input: central memory CD4+ T cells from blood. The receptor set was obtained from a man aged 25 to 40 with type 1 diabetes.

Only a few counts were recorded for this clone. V gene TRBV11-2 combines with J gene TRBJ2-3; weak D call: TRBD1 (5 bases). In germline, CDR1 is SGHAT, CDR2 FQNNGV. With 1 base removed from V and 4 bases from J, the gap between germline ends came to 12 bases. The CDR3 sequence is 15 residues long. The CDR3 reads CASSLGTTGPDTQYF. The CDR3 bases are TGTGCCAGCAGCTTAGGGACAACAGGCCCAGATACGCAGTATTTT.

Of note for this clone: Possible read error: a much larger clone is one base away. The rearrangement links TRBV9 to TRBJ2-3; D remains ambiguous. V was cut by 4 bases and J by 0 bases, with 9 bases left in between. CDR3 length: 14 residues. Germline V CDR1 and CDR2: SGDLS, YYNGEE. The CDR3 loop reads CASSLGGSTDTQYF. Written as DNA, the CDR3 is TGTGCCAGCAGCTTAGGCGGTAGCACAGATACGCAGTATTTT.

This sequence joins TRBV15 and TRBJ1-1; D is perhaps TRBD1 (6 bases). Per the germline V gene, CDR1 is LNHNV and CDR2 is YYDKDF (reference sequence). The CDR3 consists of 14 residues. Trimming took off 3 bases at V and 2 bases at J, with 10 bases between the two ends. This CDR3 reads CATSRDRSNTEAFF. For the CDR3, the DNA is TGTGCCACCAGCAGGGACAGATCTAACACTGAAGCTTTCTTT.

The chain employs TRBV18 and TRBJ2-2; a weak D match, TRBD1 (5 bases). Germline V gene data show CDR1 as KGHSH and CDR2 as LQKENI. This CDR3 has 13 amino acids. V dropped 5 bases and J dropped 1 base, with 5 bases sitting between them. This chain's CDR3 is CASSDRNTGELFF. As DNA, the CDR3 is TGTGCCAGCTCAGACAGGAACACCGGGGAGCTGTTTTTT.

The V call is TRBV19, the J call TRBJ1-4, with D unresolved. Between the trimmed V and J ends, which lost 9 bases and 1 base, there was a span of 9 bases. The CDR3 consists of 13 residues. CDR1 is LNHDA, CDR2 SQIVND, per germline (reference sequence). The CDR3 is CASGRGTNEKLFF. DNA for the CDR3: TGTGCCAGCGGGCGGGGAACTAATGAAAAACTGTTTTTT.

The sample holds a few counts of this clone. V usage is TRBV19 and J usage is TRBJ1-5; 7 nucleotides line up with TRBD1. The CDR3 runs 16 residues. Per the germline V gene, CDR1 is LNHDA and CDR2 is SQIVND (reference sequence). The V segment lost 4 bases and the J segment 4 bases; nucleotides outside the gene matches: 10. The CDR3 reads CASSSLLQGSNQPQHF. The DNA of the CDR3 is TGTGCCAGTAGTAGCCTGCTACAGGGGTCAAATCAGCCCCAGCATTTT.

The chain has TRBV11-2 and TRBJ2-6; D is unresolved. Germline values: CDR1 SGHAT, CDR2 FQNNGV. This CDR3 has 15 residues. The V end lost 0 bases, the J end lost 2 bases, and 5 bases lay between the germline ends. The CDR3 here is CASSLDSPGANVLTF. CDR3 coding DNA: TGTGCCAGCAGCTTAGACAGTCCTGGGGCCAACGTCCTGACTTTC.

In this sample, this clone turned up a few times. V and J are TRBV5-1 and TRBJ2-7; 7 bases are a match to TRBD2. Germline CDR1 reads SGHRS; CDR2 reads YFSETQ. The CDR3 contains 15 residues. V was clipped by 0 bases and J by 0 bases; unmatched bases: 3. This CDR3 reads CASSLGAGPSYEQYF. For the CDR3, the DNA is TGCGCCAGCAGCTTGGGAGCGGGACCCTCCTACGAGCAGTACTTC.

In its sample, this clone was seen a few times. The chain is built from TRBV7-3 and TRBJ2-2; 12 bases agree with TRBD1. Germline V gives CDR1 SGHTA, CDR2 FQGTGA. The CDR3 loop spans 17 amino acids. V trimming: 1 base; J trimming: 5 bases; junction bases outside the gene matches: 5. The CDR3 bases are TGTGCCAGCAGCTTAAACCGGGACAGGGGGCGAACCGGGGAGCTGTTTTTT. Its protein is CASSLNRDRGRTGELFF.

V gene TRBV5-1 combines with J gene TRBJ2-7, with D perhaps matching TRBD1 (5 bases). V shed 4 bases and J shed 0 bases, with 14 bases lying between them. Germline V gives CDR1 SGHRS, CDR2 YFSETQ. The CDR3 totals 15 residues. This chain's CDR3 is CASSANTGSSYEQYF. The CDR3 bases are TGCGCCAGCAGCGCCAACACAGGTTCCTCCTACGAGCAGTACTTC.

This clone was recorded once. This sequence may be a read error, since a much larger clone differs from it by one base. The chain joins TRBV6-1 to TRBJ1-1; D gene ambiguous. V lost 8 bases to trimming and J lost 6 bases, with 10 bases between them. Germline CDR1 MNHNS, CDR2 SASEGT. The CDR3 runs to 11 residues. The CDR3 here is CASLPRAEAFF. The CDR3 region has the DNA TGTGCCAGCCTCCCGCGGGCTGAAGCTTTCTTT.

In the case of this clone: The same CDR3 is also encoded by other DNA sequences in this sample. V usage is TRBV7-9 and J usage is TRBJ2-7; no definite D call. The CDR3 spans 14 residues. CDR1 SEHNR and CDR2 FQNEAQ come from the germline V gene (reference sequence). V lost 1 base and J 0 bases, leaving 7 bases between the germline ends. The CDR3: CASSLGRGSYEQYF. CDR3 nucleotide sequence: TGTGCCAGCAGCTTAGGACGAGGCTCCTACGAGCAGTACTTC.

This clone was counted at least ten times. This sequence joins TRBV27 and TRBJ2-6; D gene unclear. Germline-derived CDR1 and CDR2 are MNHEY and SMNVEV (reference sequence). Trimming removed 5 bases at V and 0 bases at J, with 17 bases between. The CDR3 totals 18 residues. CDR3 sequence (DNA): TGTGCCAGCAGTCCTTCGGGCGAGTTTGGCTCTGGGGCCAACGTCCTGACTTTC. It translates to CASSPSGEFGSGANVLTF.

This rearrangement joins TRBV5-6 to TRBJ1-3; the match to TRBD1 covers 8 bases. V shed 5 bases, J shed 3 bases, and the junction held 4 bases outside the gene matches. This CDR3 has 14 amino acids. Looked up from germline, CDR1 is SGHDT and CDR2 is YYEEEE. The DNA of the CDR3 is TGTGCCAGCAGTCCTACAGGGGGTGGAAACACCATATATTTT. Its translation: CASSPTGGGNTIYF.

This clone was seen many times. V and J are TRBV5-4 and TRBJ1-1, with D perhaps matching TRBD1 (6 bases). The CDR3 extends over 15 amino acids. Per the germline V gene, CDR1 is SGHNT and CDR2 is YYREEE (reference sequence). Trimming took off 5 bases at V and 2 bases at J, with 16 bases between the two ends. This CDR3 is CASSPSTGTNTEAFF. CDR3 nucleotides: TGTGCCAGCAGTCCATCGACAGGTACCAACACTGAAGCTTTCTTT.

The V call is TRBV11-3, the J call TRBJ2-5, with TRBD2 matching 12 bases. Germline CDR1 is SGHNT and CDR2 is YENEEA. J lost 2 bases, V lost 6 bases, and 4 bases had no gene match. The CDR3 is 15 residues long. CDR3 bases: TGTGCCAGCAGTTCTGGACTAGCGGGACAAGAGACCCAGTACTTC. It specifies CASSSGLAGQETQYF.

This chain joins TRBV11-2 and TRBJ2-5; D remains unclear. CDR1 is SGHAT, CDR2 FQNNGV, per germline. Trimming left V 1 base short and J 3 bases short, with 6 bases between. This CDR3 is built from 13 residues. In nucleotides, the CDR3 is TGTGCCAGCAGCTTAGCACAGAAAGAGACCCAGTACTTC. Translating it yields CASSLAQKETQYF. Drawing the rest from reference TRBV11-2 and TRBJ2-5, the complete variable domain is EAGVAQSPRYKIIEKRQSVAFWCNPISGHATLYWYQQILGQGPKLLIQFQNNGVVDDSQLPKDRFSAERLKGVDSTLKIQPAKLEDSAVYLCASSLAQKETQYFGPGTRLLVL.